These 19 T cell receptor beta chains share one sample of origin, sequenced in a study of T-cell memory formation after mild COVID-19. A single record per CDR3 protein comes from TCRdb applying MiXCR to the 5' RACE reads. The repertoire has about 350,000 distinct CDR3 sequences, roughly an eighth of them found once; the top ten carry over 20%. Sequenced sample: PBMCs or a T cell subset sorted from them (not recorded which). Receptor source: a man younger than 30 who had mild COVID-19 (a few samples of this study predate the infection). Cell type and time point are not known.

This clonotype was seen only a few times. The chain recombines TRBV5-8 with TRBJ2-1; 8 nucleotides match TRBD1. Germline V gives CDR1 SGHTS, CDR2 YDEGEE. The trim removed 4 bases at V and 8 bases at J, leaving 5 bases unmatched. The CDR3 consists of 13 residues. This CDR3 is CASSKDRADEQFF. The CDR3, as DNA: TGTGCCAGCAGCAAGGACAGGGCTGATGAGCAGTTCTTC.

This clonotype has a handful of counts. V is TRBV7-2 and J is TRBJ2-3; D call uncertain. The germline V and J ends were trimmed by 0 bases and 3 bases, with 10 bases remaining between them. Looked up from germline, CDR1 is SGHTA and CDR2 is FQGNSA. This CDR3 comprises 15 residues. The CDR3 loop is CASSLARSRTDTQYF. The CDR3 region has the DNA TGTGCCAGCAGCTTAGCACGGTCTAGAACAGATACGCAGTATTTT.

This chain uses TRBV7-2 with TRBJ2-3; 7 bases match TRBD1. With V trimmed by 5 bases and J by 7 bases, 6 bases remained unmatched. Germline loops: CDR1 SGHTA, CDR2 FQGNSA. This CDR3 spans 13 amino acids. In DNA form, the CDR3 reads TGTGCCAGCAGCCAGGGGGTTTTCAATACGCAGTATTTT. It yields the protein CASSQGVFNTQYF.

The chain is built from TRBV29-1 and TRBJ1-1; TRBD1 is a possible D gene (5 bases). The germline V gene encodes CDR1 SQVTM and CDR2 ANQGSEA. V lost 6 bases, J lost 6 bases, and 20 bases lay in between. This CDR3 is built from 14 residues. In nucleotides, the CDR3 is TGCAGCGTCCTAGGTGGCGGGGGATTTTCTGAAGCTTTCTTT. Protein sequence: CSVLGGGGFSEAFF.

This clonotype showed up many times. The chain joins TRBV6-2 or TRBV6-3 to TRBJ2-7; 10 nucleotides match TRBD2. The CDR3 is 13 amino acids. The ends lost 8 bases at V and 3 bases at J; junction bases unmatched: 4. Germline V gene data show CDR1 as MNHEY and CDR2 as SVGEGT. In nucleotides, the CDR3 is TGTGCCAGCTTAGGACTAGCGGTCTACGAGCAGTACTTC. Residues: CASLGLAVYEQYF.

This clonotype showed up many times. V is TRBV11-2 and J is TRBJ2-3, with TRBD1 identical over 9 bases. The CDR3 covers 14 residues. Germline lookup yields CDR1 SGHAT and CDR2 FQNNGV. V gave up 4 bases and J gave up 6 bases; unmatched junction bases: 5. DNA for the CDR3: TGTGCCAGCAGCTCCGACAGGGGGGGGGATACGCAGTATTTT. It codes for CASSSDRGGDTQYF.

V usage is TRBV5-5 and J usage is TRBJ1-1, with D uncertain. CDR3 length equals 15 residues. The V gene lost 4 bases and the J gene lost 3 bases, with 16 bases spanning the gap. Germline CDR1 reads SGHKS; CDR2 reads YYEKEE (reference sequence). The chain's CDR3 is CASSRAGERDTEAFF. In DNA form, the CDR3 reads TGTGCCAGCAGCCGTGCGGGAGAAAGGGACACTGAAGCTTTCTTT. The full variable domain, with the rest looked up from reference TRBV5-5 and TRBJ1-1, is DAGVTQSPTHLIKTRGQQVTLRCSPISGHKSVSWYQQVLGQGPQFIFQYYEKEERGRGNFPDRFSARQFPNYSSELNVNALLLGDSALYLCASSRAGERDTEAFFGQGTRLTVV.

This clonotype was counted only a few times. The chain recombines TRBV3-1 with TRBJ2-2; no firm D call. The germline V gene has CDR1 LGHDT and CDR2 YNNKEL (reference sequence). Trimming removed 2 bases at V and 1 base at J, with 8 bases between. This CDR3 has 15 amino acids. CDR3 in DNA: TGTGCCAGCAGCCAATCCCTAGTGAACACCGGGGAGCTGTTTTTT. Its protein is CASSQSLVNTGELFF.

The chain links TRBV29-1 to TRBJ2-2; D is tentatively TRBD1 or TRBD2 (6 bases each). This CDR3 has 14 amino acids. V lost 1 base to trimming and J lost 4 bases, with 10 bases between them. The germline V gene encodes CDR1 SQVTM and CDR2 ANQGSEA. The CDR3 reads CSVEAGAVTGELFF. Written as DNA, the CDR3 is TGCAGCGTTGAAGCGGGGGCTGTCACCGGGGAGCTGTTTTTT.

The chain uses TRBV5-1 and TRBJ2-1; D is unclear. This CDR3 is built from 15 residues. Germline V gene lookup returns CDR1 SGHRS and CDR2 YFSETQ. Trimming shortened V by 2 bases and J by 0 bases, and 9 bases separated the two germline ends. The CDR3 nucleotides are TGCGCCAGCAGCTTCGGATCTAGCTCCTACAATGAGCAGTTCTTC. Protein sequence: CASSFGSSSYNEQFF.

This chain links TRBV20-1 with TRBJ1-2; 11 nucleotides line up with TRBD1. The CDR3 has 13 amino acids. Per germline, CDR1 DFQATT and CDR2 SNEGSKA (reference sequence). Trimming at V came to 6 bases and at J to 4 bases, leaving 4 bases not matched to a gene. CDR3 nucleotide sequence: TGCAGTGCGGGGACAGGGGGGGGCTATGGCTACACCTTC. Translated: CSAGTGGGYGYTF.

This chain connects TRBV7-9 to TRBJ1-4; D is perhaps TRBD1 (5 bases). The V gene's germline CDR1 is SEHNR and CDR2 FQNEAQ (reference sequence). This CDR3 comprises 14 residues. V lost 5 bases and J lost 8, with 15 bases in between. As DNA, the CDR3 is TGTGCCAGCAGCCCCCCAGGGTCTCTGGAAAAACTGTTTTTT. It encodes CASSPPGSLEKLFF.

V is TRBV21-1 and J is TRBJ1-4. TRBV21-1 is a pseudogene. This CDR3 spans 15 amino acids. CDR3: CASSSWTYGGEKLFF. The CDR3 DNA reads TGTGCCAGCAGCAGTTGGACCTACGGGGGTGAAAAACTGTTTTTT.

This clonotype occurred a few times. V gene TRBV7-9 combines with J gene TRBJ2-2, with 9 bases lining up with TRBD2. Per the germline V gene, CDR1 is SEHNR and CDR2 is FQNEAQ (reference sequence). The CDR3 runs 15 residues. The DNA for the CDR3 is TGTGCTTCGGCACGCGGGGGGGGCCCCACCGGGGAGCTGTTTTTT. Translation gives CASARGGGPTGELFF.

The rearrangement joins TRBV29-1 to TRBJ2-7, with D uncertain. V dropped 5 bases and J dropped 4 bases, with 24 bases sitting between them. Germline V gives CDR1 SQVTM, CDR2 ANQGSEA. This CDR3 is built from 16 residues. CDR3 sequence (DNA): TGCAGCGTTAGTGGTGTTTTTGATAGAATTACTTACGAGCAGTACTTC. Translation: CSVSGVFDRITYEQYF.

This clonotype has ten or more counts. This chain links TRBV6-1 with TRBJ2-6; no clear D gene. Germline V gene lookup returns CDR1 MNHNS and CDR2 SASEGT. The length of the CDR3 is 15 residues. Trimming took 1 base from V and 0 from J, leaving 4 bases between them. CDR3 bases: TGTGCCAGCAGTGAAGGGGGCTCTGGGGCCAACGTCCTGACTTTC. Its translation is CASSEGGSGANVLTF.

In DNA, the CDR3 is TGTGCCAGCAGCCGAGCGGAGTGGGGGAGGACTGAAGCTTTCTTT. Translating gives CASSRAEWGRTEAFF. The V gene is TRBV3-1, the J gene TRBJ1-1; maybe TRBD1 (5 bases). V lost 4 bases and J 5 bases, leaving 17 bases between the germline ends. This CDR3 has 15 amino acids. The germline gives CDR1 LGHDT, CDR2 YNNKEL (reference sequence).

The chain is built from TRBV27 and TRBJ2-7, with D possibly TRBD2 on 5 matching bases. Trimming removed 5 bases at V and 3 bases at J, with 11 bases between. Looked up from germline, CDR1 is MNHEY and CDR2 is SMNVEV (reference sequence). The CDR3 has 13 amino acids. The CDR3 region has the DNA TGTGCCAGCAGTAGGACGGGAAACTACGAGCAGTACGTC. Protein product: CASSRTGNYEQYV.

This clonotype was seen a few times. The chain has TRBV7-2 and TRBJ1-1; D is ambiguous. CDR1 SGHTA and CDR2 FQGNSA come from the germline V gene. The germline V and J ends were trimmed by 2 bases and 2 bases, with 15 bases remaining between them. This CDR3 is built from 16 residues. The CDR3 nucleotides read TGTGCCAGCAGCTTACCCGAGTCTCGGGAAAACACTGAAGCTTTCTTT. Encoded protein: CASSLPESRENTEAFF.